These T cell receptor beta chains were read from a single sample in a study of T cells in Graves' hyperthyroidism and ophthalmopathy. TCRdb reanalysed the multiplex PCR reads using MiXCR and keeps one entry per CDR3 protein. The data hold 690,000 or so distinct CDR3 sequences, with around a sixth observed a single time. The source material was blood. The receptors were gathered from a woman aged 45-59 years with Graves' hyperthyroidism that later progressed to Graves' ophthalmopathy. Each CDR3 is given with its conserved first and last residue. Where a row states a size, it is once, few, many or the class of an expanded clone; other rows omit it.

j_call	cdr3_length	v_call	clone_size	cdr3_aa
TRBJ2-1	16	TRBV19	NA	CASSIISGGLWNEQFF
TRBJ2-7	14	TRBV4-1	NA	CASSQEGRGREQYF
TRBJ1-5	15	TRBV4-1	few	CASSRGQGINQPQHF
TRBJ2-2	13	TRBV12-3/TRBV12-4	few	CASSLIGPGELFF
TRBJ2-2	16	TRBV2	many	CASSNLGGSNTGELFF
TRBJ2-2	15	TRBV12-3/TRBV12-4	many	CASSPRDGNTGELFF
TRBJ1-5	17	TRBV10-3	many	CAISSGTGSRGNQPQHF
TRBJ2-1	17	TRBV7-2	few	CASSLDLGLAYYDEQFF
TRBJ1-1	14	TRBV5-1	many	CASSLGGRDTEAFF
TRBJ2-7	17	TRBV7-8	NA	CASSLKSGGGSSYEQYF
TRBJ1-4	16	TRBV6-1	NA	CASRPGTAETNEKLFF
TRBJ2-5	14	TRBV7-8	few	CASSLIPAKETQYF
TRBJ2-5	13	TRBV6-1	NA	CASSRTYEETQYF
TRBJ1-1	13	TRBV6-5	NA	CASSYSRAPQAFF
TRBJ2-6	15	TRBV27	many	CASSLSFSGANVLTF
TRBJ2-6	14	TRBV12-3/TRBV12-4	NA	CASGVGAGANVLTF
TRBJ1-1	14	TRBV12-3/TRBV12-4	many	CASTPPNRVGEAFF
TRBJ1-5	15	TRBV27	many	CASSGQGVGNQPQHF
TRBJ2-3	16	TRBV4-1	NA	CASSQETRLGVDTQYF
TRBJ1-2	15	TRBV9	NA	CASSANTGQHYGYTF
TRBJ2-7	15	TRBV20-1	many	CSAHPQGANSYEQYF
TRBJ1-4	18	TRBV5-1	NA	CASSSNRDNFFAYEELFF
TRBJ2-7	13	TRBV9	NA	CASSVVEESEQYF
TRBJ1-4	15	TRBV2	many	CATNDRGPSYEKLFF
TRBJ2-1	14	TRBV12-3/TRBV12-4	many	CASREIDSYNEQFF
TRBJ2-3	15	TRBV12-3/TRBV12-4	many	CASSPGTSNSDTQYF
TRBJ1-1	18	TRBV6-1	many	CASRPHKAPGRGRTEAFF
TRBJ1-1	14	TRBV27	few	CASSSYGTGIEAFF
TRBJ2-7	14	TRBV5-1	many	CASSLDRVGYEQYF
TRBJ2-1	18	TRBV20-1	NA	CSAPRTGGGGGIYNEQFF
TRBJ1-1	15	TRBV6-6	few	CASSYSSWGDTEAFF
TRBJ2-5	15	TRBV12-3/TRBV12-4	NA	CASSSDPSPGETQYF
TRBJ1-2	12	TRBV15	NA	CATSNNRAGYTF
TRBJ2-7	14	TRBV7-6	NA	CASSTGQRVYEQYF
TRBJ2-3	15	TRBV7-3	NA	CASSLAGVVKDTQYF
TRBJ2-5	14	TRBV5-1	many	CASSWDGQQETQYF
TRBJ2-3	18	TRBV19	few	CASRRGLAGASSTDTQYF
TRBJ1-5	15	TRBV19	NA	CASSIMGASNQPQHF
TRBJ1-3	16	TRBV7-9	few	CASIKTDGYFGNTIYF
TRBJ2-3	17	TRBV2	many	CASSELLAGGYTDTQYF
TRBJ1-1	11	TRBV7-9	NA	CASSSQGEAFF
TRBJ1-5	15	TRBV6-1	NA	CASSESRVGNQPQHF
TRBJ1-2	13	TRBV6-2/TRBV6-3	many	CASSYSVGYGYTF
TRBJ2-5	12	TRBV20-1	few	CSPTGGTETQYF
TRBJ2-5	15	TRBV20-1	NA	CSARDLARGGETQYF
TRBJ2-3	15	TRBV4-1	few	CASRASGGSTDTQYF
TRBJ1-4	17	TRBV4-1	NA	CASSLTPQGAFNEKLFF
TRBJ1-2	12	TRBV11-2	NA	CASSFVGNGYTF
TRBJ2-3	14	TRBV19	NA	CASSIAEGADTQYF
TRBJ1-5	15	TRBV11-2	many	CASSSATGVNQPQHF
TRBJ2-1	16	TRBV6-2/TRBV6-3	NA	CASSSDAGGNYNEQFF
TRBJ2-1	14	TRBV25-1	few	CASSERGGLNEQFF
TRBJ2-1	17	TRBV3-1	few	CASSHELAAGSYNEQFF
TRBJ2-7	16	TRBV4-2	once	CASSQEGSSGDYEQYF
TRBJ1-2	15	TRBV12-3/TRBV12-4	many	CASTHEQARNLAYTF
TRBJ1-4	14	TRBV6-1	NA	CATAYGLRNEKLFF
TRBJ1-2	16	TRBV15	NA	CATSRDKGWDSYGYTF
TRBJ2-4	14	TRBV12-3/TRBV12-4	NA	CASSLVLTKNIQYF